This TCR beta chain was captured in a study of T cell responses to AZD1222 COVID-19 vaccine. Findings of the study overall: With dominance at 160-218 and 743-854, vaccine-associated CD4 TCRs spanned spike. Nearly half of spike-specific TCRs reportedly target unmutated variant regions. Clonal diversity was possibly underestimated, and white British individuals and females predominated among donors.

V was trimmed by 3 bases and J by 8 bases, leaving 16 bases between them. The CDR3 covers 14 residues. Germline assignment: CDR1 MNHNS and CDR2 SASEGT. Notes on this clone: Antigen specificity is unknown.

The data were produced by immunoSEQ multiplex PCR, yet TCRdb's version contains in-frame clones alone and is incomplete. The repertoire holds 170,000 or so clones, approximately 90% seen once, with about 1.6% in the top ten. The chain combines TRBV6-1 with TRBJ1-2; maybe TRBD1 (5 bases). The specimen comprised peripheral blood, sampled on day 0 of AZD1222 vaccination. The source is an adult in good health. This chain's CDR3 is CASSDRQPVSGYTF. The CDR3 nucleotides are TGTGCCAGCAGTGACAGACAGCCCGTGTCGGGCTACACCTTC.